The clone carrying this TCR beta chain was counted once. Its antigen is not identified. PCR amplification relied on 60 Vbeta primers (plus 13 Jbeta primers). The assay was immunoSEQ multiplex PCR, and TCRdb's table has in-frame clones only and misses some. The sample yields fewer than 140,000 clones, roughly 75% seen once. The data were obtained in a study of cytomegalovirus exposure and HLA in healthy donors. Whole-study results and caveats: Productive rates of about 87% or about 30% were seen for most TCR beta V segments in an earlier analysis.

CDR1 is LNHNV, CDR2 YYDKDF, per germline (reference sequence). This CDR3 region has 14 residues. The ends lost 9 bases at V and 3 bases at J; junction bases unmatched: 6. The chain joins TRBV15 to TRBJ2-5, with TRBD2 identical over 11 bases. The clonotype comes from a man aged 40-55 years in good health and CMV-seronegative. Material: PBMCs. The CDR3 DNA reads TGTGCCACTAATAGCGGGGGGGCCGAAGAGACCCAGTACTTC. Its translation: CATNSGGAEETQYF.